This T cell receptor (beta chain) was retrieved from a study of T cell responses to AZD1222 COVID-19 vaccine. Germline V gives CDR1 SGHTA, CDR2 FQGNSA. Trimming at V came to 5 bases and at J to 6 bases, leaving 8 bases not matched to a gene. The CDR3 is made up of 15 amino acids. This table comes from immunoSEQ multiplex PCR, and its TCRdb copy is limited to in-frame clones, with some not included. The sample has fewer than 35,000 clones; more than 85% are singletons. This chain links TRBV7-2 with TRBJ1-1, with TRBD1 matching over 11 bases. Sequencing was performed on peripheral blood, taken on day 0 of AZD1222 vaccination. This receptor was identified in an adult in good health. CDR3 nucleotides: TGTGCCAGCAGCCCCCCGGGACAGGGGGTAGCTGAAGCTTTCTTT. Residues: CASSPPGQGVAEAFF.